Listed below are T cell receptor beta chains from one sample, sequenced in a study of blood T cells in healthy people across ages. TCRdb fed the 5' RACE reads into MiXCR, producing one record per CDR3 protein. The sample contains 870,000 or so distinct CDR3 sequences, under 30% of which appear only once. Sequencing input: blood. These receptors came from a woman older than 75 in good health. Both conserved end residues are part of each CDR3. D genes are given only for firm matches. Not every row has a clone size; where given, it reads once, few, many or a size class.

TRBV5-4	few	TRBJ2-3	NA	CASSSQTGGSTDTQYF	TGTGCCAGCAGCTCTCAGACGGGGGGCAGCACAGATACGCAGTATTTT
TRBV3-1	many	TRBJ2-3	TRBD2	CASSQVASGVTDTQYF	TGTGCCAGCAGCCAAGTCGCTAGCGGGGTTACAGATACGCAGTATTTT
TRBV10-3	many	TRBJ2-1	TRBD2	CAIRGLAGASSYNEQFF	TGTGCCATCAGAGGACTAGCGGGGGCCAGCTCCTACAATGAGCAGTTCTTC
TRBV7-8	NA	TRBJ2-1	NA	CASRAGASDLTTEQFF	TGTGCCAGCAGGGCAGGGGCTAGCGACCTAACTACCGAGCAGTTCTTC
TRBV12-3/TRBV12-4	few	TRBJ1-4	NA	CATGGGGVREKLFF	TGTGCCACCGGCGGGGGGGGAGTAAGGGAAAAACTGTTTTTT
TRBV3-1	many	TRBJ2-3	TRBD2	CASSQYNGGLAGTAPDTQYF	TGTGCCAGCAGCCAATATAACGGGGGGCTAGCGGGGACCGCCCCAGATACGCAGTATTTT
TRBV12-3/TRBV12-4	few	TRBJ2-1	TRBD2	CASSKTSGVCDEQFF	TGTGCCAGCAGCAAGACTAGCGGGGTATGCGATGAGCAGTTCTTC
TRBV5-1	NA	TRBJ2-2	TRBD1	CANSLAGTGWRNTGELFF	TGCGCCAACAGCTTGGCCGGGACAGGTTGGAGGAACACCGGGGAGCTGTTTTTT
TRBV5-1	many	TRBJ1-2	NA	CASSLTEPRGYGYTF	TGCGCCAGCAGCTTGACGGAACCCCGGGGCTATGGCTACACCTTC
TRBV6-1	few	TRBJ1-5	TRBD1	CASSGRTGTNLRNQPQHF	TGTGCCAGCAGTGGGAGGACAGGGACGAATTTAAGGAATCAGCCCCAGCATTTT
TRBV20-1	many	TRBJ2-5	NA	CSARRPGETQYF	TGCAGTGCTAGACGACCGGGAGAGACCCAGTACTTC
TRBV10-3	NA	TRBJ1-1	NA	CAISDPGRTEAFF	TGTGCCATCAGCGATCCTGGGAGGACTGAAGCTTTCTTT
TRBV7-2	many	TRBJ1-1	NA	CASSLGLMNTEAFF	TGTGCCAGCAGCTTGGGACTCATGAACACTGAAGCTTTCTTT
TRBV6-5	NA	TRBJ2-2	TRBD2	CASSYYGLAGGYNTGELFF	TGTGCCAGCAGTTACTACGGACTAGCGGGGGGTTATAACACCGGGGAGCTGTTTTTT
TRBV7-2	few	TRBJ1-1	NA	CASSLGGPKEAFF	TGTGCCAGCAGCTTAGGGGGACCCAAAGAAGCTTTCTTT
TRBV11-3	many	TRBJ2-5	NA	CASSPGSRLIETQYF	TGTGCCAGCAGCCCGGGGTCAAGACTTATCGAGACCCAGTACTTC
TRBV28	NA	TRBJ2-7	TRBD1	CASSPSLGQGVYEQYF	TGTGCCAGCAGTCCAAGTCTGGGACAGGGGGTGTACGAGCAGTACTTC
TRBV20-1	NA	TRBJ1-2	NA	CSARDYLGSGSYGYTF	TGCAGTGCTAGAGATTATTTAGGGTCAGGGAGCTATGGCTACACCTTC
TRBV7-2	many	TRBJ2-5	NA	CASSLTGYQETQYF	TGTGCCAGCAGCTTGACCGGGTACCAAGAGACCCAGTACTTC
TRBV5-1	many	TRBJ2-1	TRBD1	CASSWGQVSEQFF	TGCGCCAGCAGCTGGGGACAGGTCAGTGAGCAGTTCTTC
TRBV6-5	once	TRBJ2-6	NA	CASSYSFSGANVLTF	TGTGCCAGCAGTTACTCATTCTCTGGGGCCAACGTCCTGACTTTC
TRBV3-1	few	TRBJ1-4	NA	CASSQNFPGAELFF	TGTGCCAGCAGCCAAAATTTCCCGGGTGCGGAACTGTTTTTT